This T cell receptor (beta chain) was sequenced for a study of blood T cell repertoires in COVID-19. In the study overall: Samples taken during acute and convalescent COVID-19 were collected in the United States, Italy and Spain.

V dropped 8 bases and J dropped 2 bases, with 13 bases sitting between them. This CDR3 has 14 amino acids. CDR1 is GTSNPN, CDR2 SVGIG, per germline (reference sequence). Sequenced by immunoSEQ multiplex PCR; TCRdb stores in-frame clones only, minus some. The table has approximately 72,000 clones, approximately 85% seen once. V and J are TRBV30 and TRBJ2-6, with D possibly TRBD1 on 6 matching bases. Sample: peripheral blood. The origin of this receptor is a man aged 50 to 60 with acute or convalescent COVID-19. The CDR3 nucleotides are TGTGCCAGCCAACAGGGAACTGGGGCCAACGTCCTGACTTTC. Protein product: CASQQGTGANVLTF.